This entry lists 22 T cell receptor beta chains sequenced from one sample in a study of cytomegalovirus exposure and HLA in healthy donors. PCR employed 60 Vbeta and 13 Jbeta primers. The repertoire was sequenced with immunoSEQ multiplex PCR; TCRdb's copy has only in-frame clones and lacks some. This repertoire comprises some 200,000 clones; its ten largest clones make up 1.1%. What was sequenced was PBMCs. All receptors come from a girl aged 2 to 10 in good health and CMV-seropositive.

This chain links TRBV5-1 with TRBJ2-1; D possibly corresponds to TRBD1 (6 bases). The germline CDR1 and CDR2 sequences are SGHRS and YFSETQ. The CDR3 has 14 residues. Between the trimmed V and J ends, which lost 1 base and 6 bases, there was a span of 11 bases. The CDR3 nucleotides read TGCGCCAGCAGCTTGCGAAGCAGGGGCAATGAGCAGTTCTTC. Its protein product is CASSLRSRGNEQFF.

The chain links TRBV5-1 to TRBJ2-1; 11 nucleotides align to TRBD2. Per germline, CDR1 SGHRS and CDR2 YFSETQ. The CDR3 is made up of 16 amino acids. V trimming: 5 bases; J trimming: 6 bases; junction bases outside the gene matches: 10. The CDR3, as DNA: TGCGCCAGCAGTCGTGCCGGGACTAGCGGTCGCAATGAGCAGTTCTTC. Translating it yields CASSRAGTSGRNEQFF.

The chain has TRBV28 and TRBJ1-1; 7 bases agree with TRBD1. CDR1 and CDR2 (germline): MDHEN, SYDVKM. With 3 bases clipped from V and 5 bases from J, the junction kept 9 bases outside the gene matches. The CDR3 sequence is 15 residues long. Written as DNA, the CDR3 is TGTGCCAGCAGTTTGGCAACAGGGGATCGGACTGAAGCTTTCTTT. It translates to CASSLATGDRTEAFF. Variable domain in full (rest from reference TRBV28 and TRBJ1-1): DVKVTQSSRYLVKRTGEKVFLECVQDMDHENMFWYRQDPGLGLRLIYFSYDVKMKEKGDIPEGYSVSREKKERFSLILESASTNQTSMYLCASSLATGDRTEAFFGQGTRLTVV.

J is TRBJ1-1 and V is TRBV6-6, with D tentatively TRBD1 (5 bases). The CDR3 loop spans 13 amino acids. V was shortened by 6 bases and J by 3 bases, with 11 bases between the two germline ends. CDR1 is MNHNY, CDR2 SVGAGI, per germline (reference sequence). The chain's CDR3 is CASRQDLYTEAFF. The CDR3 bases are TGTGCCAGCAGACAGGACCTTTACACTGAAGCTTTCTTT.

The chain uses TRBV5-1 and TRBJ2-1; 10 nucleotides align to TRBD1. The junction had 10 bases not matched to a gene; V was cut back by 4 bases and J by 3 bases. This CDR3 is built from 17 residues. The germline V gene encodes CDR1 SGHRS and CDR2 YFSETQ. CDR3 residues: CASSLGQGSGYYNEQFF. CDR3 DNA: TGCGCCAGCAGCCTGGGACAGGGGTCTGGCTACTACAATGAGCAGTTCTTC.

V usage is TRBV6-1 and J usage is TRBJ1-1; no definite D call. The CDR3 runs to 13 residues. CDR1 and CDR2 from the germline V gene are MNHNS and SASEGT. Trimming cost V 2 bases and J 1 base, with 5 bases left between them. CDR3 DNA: TGTGCCAGCAGTGAACATAGGAACACTGAAGCTTTCTTT. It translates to CASSEHRNTEAFF.

CDR3 protein: CASSSSSGNTIYF. In DNA, the CDR3 is TGTGCCAGCAGCTCGAGCTCTGGAAACACCATATATTTT. The rearrangement joins TRBV9 to TRBJ1-3; no clear D gene. Trimming stripped 4 bases from V and 0 bases from J, with 5 bases between. Looked up from germline, CDR1 is SGDLS and CDR2 is YYNGEE. The CDR3 consists of 13 residues. Combining the CDR3 with reference TRBV9 and TRBJ1-3 gives the whole variable domain DSGVTQTPKHLITATGQRVTLRCSPRSGDLSVYWYQQSLDQGLQFLIQYYNGEERAKGNILERFSAQQFPDLHSELNLSSLELGDSALYFCASSSSSGNTIYFGEGSWLTVV.

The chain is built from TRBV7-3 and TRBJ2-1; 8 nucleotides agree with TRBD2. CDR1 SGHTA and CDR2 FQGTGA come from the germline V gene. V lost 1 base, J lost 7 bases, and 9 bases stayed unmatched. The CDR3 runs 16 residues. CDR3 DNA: TGTGCCAGCAGCTTAAGGCCGGGACTAGGGACGAATGAGCAGTTCTTC. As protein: CASSLRPGLGTNEQFF.

The CDR3 loop is CASESDKGLAIYEQYF. The CDR3 bases are TGCGCCAGCGAGTCCGACAAGGGACTTGCCATCTACGAGCAGTACTTC. The genes are TRBV10-1 and TRBJ2-5, with D perhaps matching TRBD2 (6 bases). The J call may be mistaken, given a closer DNA end match to TRBJ2-7. This CDR3 comprises 16 residues. CDR1 WNHNN and CDR2 SYGVQD come from the germline V gene (reference sequence).

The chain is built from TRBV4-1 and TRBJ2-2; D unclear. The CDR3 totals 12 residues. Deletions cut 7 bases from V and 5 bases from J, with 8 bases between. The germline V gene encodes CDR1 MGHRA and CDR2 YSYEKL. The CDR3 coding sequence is TGCGCCAGCATGTCAGAAACCGGGGAGCTGTTTTTT. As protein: CASMSETGELFF.

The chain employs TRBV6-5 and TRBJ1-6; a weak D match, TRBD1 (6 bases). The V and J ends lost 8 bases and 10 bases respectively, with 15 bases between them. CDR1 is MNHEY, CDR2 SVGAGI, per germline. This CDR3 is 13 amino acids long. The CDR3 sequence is CASRGGVVSPLHF. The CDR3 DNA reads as TGTGCCAGCCGAGGGGGGGTCGTGTCACCCCTCCACTTT.

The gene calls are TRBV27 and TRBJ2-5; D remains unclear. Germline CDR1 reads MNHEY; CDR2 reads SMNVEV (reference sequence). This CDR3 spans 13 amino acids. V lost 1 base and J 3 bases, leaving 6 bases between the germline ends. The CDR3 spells CASSLWSEETQYF. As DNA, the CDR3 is TGTGCCAGCAGTTTATGGTCAGAAGAGACCCAGTACTTC.

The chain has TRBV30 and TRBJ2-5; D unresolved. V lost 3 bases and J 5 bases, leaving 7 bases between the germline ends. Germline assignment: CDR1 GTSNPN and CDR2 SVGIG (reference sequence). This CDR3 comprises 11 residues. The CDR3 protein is CAWRVAETQYF. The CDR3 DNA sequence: TGTGCCTGGAGGGTGGCTGAGACCCAGTACTTC.

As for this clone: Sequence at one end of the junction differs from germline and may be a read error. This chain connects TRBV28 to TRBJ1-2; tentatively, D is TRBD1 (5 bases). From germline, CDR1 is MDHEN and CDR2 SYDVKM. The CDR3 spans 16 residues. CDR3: CASSSSRGTGPYVYTF. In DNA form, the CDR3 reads TGTGCCAGCAGTTCCAGTCGGGGGACGGGGCCATATGTCTACACCTTC.

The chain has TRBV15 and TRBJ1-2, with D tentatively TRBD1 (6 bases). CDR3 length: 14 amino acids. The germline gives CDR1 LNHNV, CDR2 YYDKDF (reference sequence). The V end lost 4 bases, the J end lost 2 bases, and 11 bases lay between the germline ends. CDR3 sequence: CATSTGTKNYGYTF. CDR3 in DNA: TGTGCCACCAGCACCGGGACAAAGAACTATGGCTACACCTTC.

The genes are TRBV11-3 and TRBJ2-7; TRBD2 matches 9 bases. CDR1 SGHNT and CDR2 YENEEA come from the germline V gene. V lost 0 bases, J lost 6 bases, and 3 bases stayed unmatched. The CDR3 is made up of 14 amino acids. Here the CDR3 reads CASSLEAGGVEQYF. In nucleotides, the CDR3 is TGTGCCAGCAGCTTAGAAGCGGGAGGAGTCGAGCAGTACTTC.

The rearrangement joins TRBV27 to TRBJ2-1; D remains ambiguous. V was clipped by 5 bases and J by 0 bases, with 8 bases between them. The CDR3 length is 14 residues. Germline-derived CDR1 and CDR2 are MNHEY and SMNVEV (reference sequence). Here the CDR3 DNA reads TGTGCCAGCAGTCCACTTAGCTCCTACAATGAGCAGTTCTTC. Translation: CASSPLSSYNEQFF.

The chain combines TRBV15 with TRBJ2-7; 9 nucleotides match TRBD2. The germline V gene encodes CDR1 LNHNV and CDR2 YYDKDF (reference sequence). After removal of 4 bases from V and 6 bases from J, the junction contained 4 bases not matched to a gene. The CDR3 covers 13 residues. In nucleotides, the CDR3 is TGTGCCACCAGCACCCCAGCGGGAGGCGAGCAGTACTTC. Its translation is CATSTPAGGEQYF.

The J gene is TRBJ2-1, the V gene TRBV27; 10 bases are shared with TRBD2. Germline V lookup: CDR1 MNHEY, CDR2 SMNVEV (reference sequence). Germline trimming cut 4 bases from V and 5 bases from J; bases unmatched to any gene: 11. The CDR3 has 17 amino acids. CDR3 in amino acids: CASSSWASGSKDNEQFF. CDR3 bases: TGTGCCAGCAGTTCGTGGGCTAGCGGGAGTAAAGACAATGAGCAGTTCTTC.

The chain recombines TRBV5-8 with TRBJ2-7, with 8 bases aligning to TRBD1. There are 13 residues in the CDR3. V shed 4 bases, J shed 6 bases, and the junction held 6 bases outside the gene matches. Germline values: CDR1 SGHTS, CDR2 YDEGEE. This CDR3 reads CASSLGQVREQYF. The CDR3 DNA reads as TGTGCCAGCAGCCTGGGACAGGTCCGCGAGCAGTACTTC.

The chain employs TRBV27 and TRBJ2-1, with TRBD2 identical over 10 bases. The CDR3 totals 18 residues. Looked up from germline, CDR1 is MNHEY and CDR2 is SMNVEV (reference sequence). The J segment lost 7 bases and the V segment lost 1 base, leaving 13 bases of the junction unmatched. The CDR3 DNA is TGTGCCAGCAGTTTATTAACTAGCGGGATTCGGTCGGAAAATGAGCAGTTCTTC. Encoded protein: CASSLLTSGIRSENEQFF.

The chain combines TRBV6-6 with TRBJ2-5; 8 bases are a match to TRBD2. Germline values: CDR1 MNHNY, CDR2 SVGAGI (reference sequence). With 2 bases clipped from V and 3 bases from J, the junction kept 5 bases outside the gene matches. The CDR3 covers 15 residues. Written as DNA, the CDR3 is TGTGCCAGCAGTTACGGGGGCGGGAGGAAAGAGACCCAGTACTTC. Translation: CASSYGGGRKETQYF.